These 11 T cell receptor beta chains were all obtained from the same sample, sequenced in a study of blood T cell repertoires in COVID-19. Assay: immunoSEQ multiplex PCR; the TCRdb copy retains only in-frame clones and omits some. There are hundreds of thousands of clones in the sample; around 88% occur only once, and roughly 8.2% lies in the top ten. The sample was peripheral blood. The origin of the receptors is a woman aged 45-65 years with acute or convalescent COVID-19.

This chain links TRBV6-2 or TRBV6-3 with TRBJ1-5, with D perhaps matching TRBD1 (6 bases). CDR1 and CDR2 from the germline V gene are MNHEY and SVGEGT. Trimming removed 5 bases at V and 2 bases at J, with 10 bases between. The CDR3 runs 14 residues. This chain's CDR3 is CASSGQSGNQPQHF. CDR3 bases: TGTGCCAGCAGTGGACAGTCGGGCAATCAGCCCCAGCATTTT.

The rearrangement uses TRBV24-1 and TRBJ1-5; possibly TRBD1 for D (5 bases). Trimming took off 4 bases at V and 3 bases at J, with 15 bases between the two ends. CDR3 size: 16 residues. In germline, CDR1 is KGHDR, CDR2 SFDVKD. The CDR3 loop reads CATSDGKRGSNQPQHF. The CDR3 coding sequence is TGTGCCACCAGTGACGGTAAACGGGGGTCCAATCAGCCCCAGCATTTT.

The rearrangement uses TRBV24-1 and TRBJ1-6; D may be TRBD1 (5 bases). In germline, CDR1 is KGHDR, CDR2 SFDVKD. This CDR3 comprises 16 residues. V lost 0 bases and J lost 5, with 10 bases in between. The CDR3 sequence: CATSDLWGTNNSPLHF. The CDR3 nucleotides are TGTGCCACCAGTGATTTGTGGGGGACTAATAATTCACCCCTCCACTTT.

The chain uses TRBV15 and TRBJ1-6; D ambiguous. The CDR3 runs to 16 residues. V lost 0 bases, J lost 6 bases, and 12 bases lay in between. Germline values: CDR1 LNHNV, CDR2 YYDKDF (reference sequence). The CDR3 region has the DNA TGTGCCACCAGCAGAGATGGGCTGGTGGGTAATTCACCCCTCCACTTT. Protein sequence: CATSRDGLVGNSPLHF. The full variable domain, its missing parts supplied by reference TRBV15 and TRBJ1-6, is DAMVIQNPRYQVTQFGKPVTLSCSQTLNHNVMYWYQQKSSQAPKLLFHYYDKDFNNEADTPDNFQSRRPNTSFCFLDIRSPGLGDTAMYLCATSRDGLVGNSPLHFGNGTRLTVT.

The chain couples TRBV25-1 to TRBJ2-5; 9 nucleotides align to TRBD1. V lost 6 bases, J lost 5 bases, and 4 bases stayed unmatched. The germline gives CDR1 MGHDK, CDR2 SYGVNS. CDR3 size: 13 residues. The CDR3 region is CASRQGAQETQYF. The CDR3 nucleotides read TGTGCCAGCAGACAGGGGGCGCAGGAGACCCAGTACTTC.

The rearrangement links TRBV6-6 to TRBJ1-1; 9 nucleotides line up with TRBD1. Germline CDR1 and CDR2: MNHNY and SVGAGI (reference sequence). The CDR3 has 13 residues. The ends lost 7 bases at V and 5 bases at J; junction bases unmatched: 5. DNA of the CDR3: TGTGCCAGCAAGAGGACAGGGGAAACTGAAGCTTTCTTT. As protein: CASKRTGETEAFF.

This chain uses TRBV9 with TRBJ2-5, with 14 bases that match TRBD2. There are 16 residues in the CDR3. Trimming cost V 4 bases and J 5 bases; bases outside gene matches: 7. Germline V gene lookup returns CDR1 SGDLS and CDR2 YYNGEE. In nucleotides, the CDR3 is TGTGCCAGCAGCCCGGGACTAGCGGGAGTGGGTGAGACCCAGTACTTC. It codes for CASSPGLAGVGETQYF. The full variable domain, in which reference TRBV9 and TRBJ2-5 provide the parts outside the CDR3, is DSGVTQTPKHLITATGQRVTLRCSPRSGDLSVYWYQQSLDQGLQFLIQYYNGEERAKGNILERFSAQQFPDLHSELNLSSLELGDSALYFCASSPGLAGVGETQYFGPGTRLLVL.

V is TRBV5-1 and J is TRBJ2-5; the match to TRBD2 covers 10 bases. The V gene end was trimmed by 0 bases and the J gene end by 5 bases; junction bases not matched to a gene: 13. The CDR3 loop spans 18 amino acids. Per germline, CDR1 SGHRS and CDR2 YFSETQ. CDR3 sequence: CASSLVNRLAGVRETQYF. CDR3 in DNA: TGCGCCAGCAGCTTGGTTAATCGGCTAGCGGGAGTTAGGGAGACCCAGTACTTC.

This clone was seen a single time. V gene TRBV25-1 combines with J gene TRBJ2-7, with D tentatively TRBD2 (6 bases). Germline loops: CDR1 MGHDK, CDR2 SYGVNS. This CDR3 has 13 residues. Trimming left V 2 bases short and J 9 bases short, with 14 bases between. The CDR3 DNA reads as TGTGCCAGCAGTGAAGGGCATAAGGGAGGGCAGTACTTC. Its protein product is CASSEGHKGGQYF.

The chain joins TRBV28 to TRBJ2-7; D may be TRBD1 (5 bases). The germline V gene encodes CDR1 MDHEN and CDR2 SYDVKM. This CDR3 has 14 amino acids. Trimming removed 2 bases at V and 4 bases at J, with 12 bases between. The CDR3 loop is CASSLRGGSYEQYF. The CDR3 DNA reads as TGTGCCAGCAGTTTAAGGGGTGGGTCTTACGAGCAGTACTTC.

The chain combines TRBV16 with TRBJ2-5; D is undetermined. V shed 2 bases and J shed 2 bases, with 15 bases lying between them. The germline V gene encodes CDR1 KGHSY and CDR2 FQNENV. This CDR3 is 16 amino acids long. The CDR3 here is CASSQPEQEIQETQYF. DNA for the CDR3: TGTGCCAGCAGCCAACCTGAGCAGGAAATACAAGAGACCCAGTACTTC.